Described below is a single T cell receptor beta chain sequence and its context. Antigen specificity is unknown. The sample comes from a study of cytomegalovirus exposure and HLA in healthy donors. The ends were cut back, 0 bases at V and 1 base at J, with 7 bases in the middle. Germline V gene sequence: CDR1 LGHNA, CDR2 YSLEER. CDR3 length: 14 residues. The study ran its PCR with 60 Vbeta and 13 Jbeta primers. Some clones are missing from TCRdb's copy, which holds only in-frame ones; the method was immunoSEQ multiplex PCR. The sample lists about 160,000 clones; almost 85% were seen once. Whole-study results and caveats: Sequencing likely produced, as an artifact, a cluster of highly shared sequence variants.

Sequenced sample: PBMCs. The sequence was obtained from a young man in good health and CMV-seronegative. The chain couples TRBV4-3 to TRBJ2-7, with D unclear. CDR3: CASSQDVVSYEQYF. As DNA, the CDR3 is TGCGCCAGCAGCCAAGATGTAGTTTCCTACGAGCAGTACTTC.